The rows below give T cell receptor beta chains drawn from one sample of a study of blood T cell repertoires in COVID-19. Repertoires were generated with immunoSEQ multiplex PCR, while TCRdb's copy carries only in-frame clones and drops some. The repertoire includes around 150,000 clones, about 86% of them detected once, and around 7% sits in the top ten. Sequenced material: PBMCs or T cells enriched from blood (not recorded which). The receptors here all came from a man aged 45-65 years who had recovered from COVID-19. Both conserved end residues are part of each CDR3. Fields, in order: V gene, J gene, D gene, clone size, CDR3 protein, CDR3 DNA. A D gene is named only where the DNA matches it firmly. Clone size appears in some rows only: once, few, many, or a class for an expanded clone.

TRBV29-1	TRBJ1-2	TRBD1	-	CSVVPGTGVTYTF	TGCAGCGTGGTCCCCGGGACAGGGGTTACGTACACCTTC
TRBV19	TRBJ1-1	-	-	CASSISVNTEAFF	TGTGCCAGTAGTATATCAGTTAACACTGAAGCTTTCTTT
TRBV13	TRBJ2-2	-	-	CASSLGWGQNTGELFF	TGTGCCAGCAGCTTAGGCTGGGGACAGAACACCGGGGAGCTGTTTTTT
TRBV20-1	TRBJ1-1	-	-	CSVGQGTEAFF	TGCAGTGTCGGGCAGGGCACTGAAGCTTTCTTT
TRBV5-1	TRBJ1-6	-	once	CASSHGGQVDNSPLHF	TGCGCCAGCAGTCATGGAGGGCAGGTCGATAATTCACCCCTCCACTTT
TRBV6-5	TRBJ1-3	TRBD1	-	CASRLGRDRKSTIYF	TGTGCCAGCAGGCTGGGCCGGGACAGAAAAAGCACCATATATTTT
TRBV29-1	TRBJ2-2	TRBD1	-	CSARGDRGFAGELFF	TGCAGCGCCCGGGGGGACAGGGGATTCGCCGGGGAGCTGTTTTTT
TRBV5-4	TRBJ1-6	TRBD1	-	CASSRDRGHNSPLHF	TGTGCCAGCAGCCGGGACAGGGGGCACAATTCACCCCTCCACTTT
TRBV5-5	TRBJ1-1	-	-	CASSLWGGHTEAFF	TGTGCCAGCAGCTTGTGGGGGGGCCACACTGAAGCTTTCTTT
TRBV2	TRBJ1-6	-	-	CASSEGAGARDSPLHF	TGTGCCAGCAGTGAGGGGGCAGGCGCGCGGGATTCACCCCTCCACTTT
TRBV5-1	TRBJ2-5	-	-	CASSEQGLMETQYF	TGCGCCAGCAGTGAGCAGGGGTTAATGGAGACCCAGTACTTC
TRBV7-2	TRBJ1-3	TRBD1	-	CASSLGGQTNTIYF	TGTGCCAGCAGCTTAGGGGGACAGACTAACACCATATATTTT
TRBV15	TRBJ2-7	-	-	CATSRDYSGRQYF	TGTGCCACCAGCAGAGATTATTCGGGGAGGCAGTACTTC
TRBV7-3	TRBJ1-4	-	-	CASSLGGYLPNEKLFF	TGTGCCAGCAGCTTAGGGGGGTACTTACCGAATGAAAAACTGTTTTTT
TRBV18	TRBJ1-5	-	-	CASSPGAGYYQPQHF	TGTGCCAGCTCACCAGGGGCCGGCTATTATCAGCCCCAGCATTTT
TRBV11-3	TRBJ1-2	-	-	CASSLQYGYTF	TGTGCCAGCAGCTTACAATATGGCTACACCTTC
TRBV9	TRBJ1-2	-	-	CASSVGEGLYGYTF	TGTGCCAGCAGCGTAGGTGAGGGACTCTATGGCTACACCTTC
TRBV6-6	TRBJ1-4	TRBD1	few	CASSPAGTGWEDEKLFF	TGTGCCAGCAGTCCCGCCGGGACAGGATGGGAAGATGAAAAACTGTTTTTT
TRBV3-1/TRBV3-2	TRBJ2-2	TRBD1	-	CASSDRDRDTGELFF	TGTGCCAGCAGCGACCGGGACAGAGACACCGGGGAGCTGTTTTTT
TRBV6-2/TRBV6-3	TRBJ2-5	-	-	CASSATGRTQYF	TGTGCCAGCAGTGCGACAGGACGGACCCAGTACTTC
TRBV7-3	TRBJ1-5	-	-	CASSLRPSNQPQHF	TGTGCCAGCAGCTTACGTCCTAGCAATCAGCCCCAGCATTTT
TRBV5-1	TRBJ2-5	TRBD1	-	CASSLGGQGARETQYF	TGCGCCAGCAGCTTGGGGGGACAGGGGGCTCGAGAGACCCAGTACTTC
TRBV19	TRBJ1-2	-	-	CASSIAGANYGYTF	TGTGCCAGTAGTATCGCCGGGGCTAACTATGGCTACACCTTC